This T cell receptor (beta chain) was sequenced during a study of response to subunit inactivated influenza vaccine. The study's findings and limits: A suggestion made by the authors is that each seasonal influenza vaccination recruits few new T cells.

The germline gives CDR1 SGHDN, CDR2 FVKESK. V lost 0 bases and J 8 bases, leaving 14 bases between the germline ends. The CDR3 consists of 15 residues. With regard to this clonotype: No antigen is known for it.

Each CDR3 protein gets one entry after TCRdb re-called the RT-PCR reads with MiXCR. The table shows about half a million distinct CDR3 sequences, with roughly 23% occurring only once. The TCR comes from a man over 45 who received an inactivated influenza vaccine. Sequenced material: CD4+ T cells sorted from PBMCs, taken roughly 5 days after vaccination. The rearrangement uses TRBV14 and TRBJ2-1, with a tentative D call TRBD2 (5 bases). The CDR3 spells CASSQEMTTWDEQFF. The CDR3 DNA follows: TGTGCCAGCAGCCAAGAAATGACTACTTGGGATGAGCAGTTCTTC.